The subject of this entry is one T cell receptor beta chain. This entry is derived from a study of blood T cell repertoires in COVID-19. The CDR3 has 14 amino acids. With V trimmed by 3 bases and J by 8 bases, 7 bases remained unmatched. The germline gives CDR1 SGHNT, CDR2 YYREEE (reference sequence). Per the original data handling: Using reference gene primer amplification, nucleated cell counts were estimated. TCRdb's copy holds only in-frame clones and misses some; the assay was immunoSEQ multiplex PCR. Clone size and the V and J calls come from that table; the DNA yielded D and trimming. Here the sample spans 300,000 or so clones, around 92% being singletons.

The specimen was peripheral blood. The sequence came from a man between 18 and 29 years old who had recovered from COVID-19. This chain links TRBV5-4 with TRBJ2-3; TRBD1 matches at 9 bases. This chain's CDR3 is CASSSQDRGGTQYF. As DNA, the CDR3 is TGTGCCAGCAGCTCGCAGGACAGGGGCGGTACGCAGTATTTT.